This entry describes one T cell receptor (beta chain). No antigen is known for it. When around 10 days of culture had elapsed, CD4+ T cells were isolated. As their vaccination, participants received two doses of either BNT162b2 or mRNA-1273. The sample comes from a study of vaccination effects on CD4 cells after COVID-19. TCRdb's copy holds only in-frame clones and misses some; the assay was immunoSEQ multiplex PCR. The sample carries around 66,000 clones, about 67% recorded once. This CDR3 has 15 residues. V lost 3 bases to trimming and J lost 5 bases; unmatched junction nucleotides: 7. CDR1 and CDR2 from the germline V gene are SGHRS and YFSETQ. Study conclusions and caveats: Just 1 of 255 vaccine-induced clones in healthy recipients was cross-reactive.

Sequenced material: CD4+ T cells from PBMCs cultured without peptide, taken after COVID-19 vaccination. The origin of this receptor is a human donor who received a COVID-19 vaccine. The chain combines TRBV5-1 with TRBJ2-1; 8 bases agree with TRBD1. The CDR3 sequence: CASSSRQGPDNEQFF. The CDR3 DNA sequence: TGCGCCAGCAGCTCGAGACAGGGGCCAGACAATGAGCAGTTCTTC.